Listed here are 14 T cell receptor beta chains from one sample, sequenced in a study of blood T cell repertoires in COVID-19 (dated by TCRdb to about 2020). Libraries were prepared through the immunoSEQ multiplex PCR assay. The source is immuneACCESS, and TCRdb retained only in-frame sequences with V and J called. Part of the clones is not carried over; for the studies checked, unresolved V genes explain less than half of this, and the remainder is unexplained. This sample lists 150,000 to 200,000 clones; more than 75% were detected once. The ten largest clones take up more than 7.5% of the sample. The sequenced material came from peripheral blood. These receptors were obtained from an older woman with acute or convalescent COVID-19.

The rearrangement uses TRBV6-5 and TRBJ2-2, with D tentatively TRBD2 (7 bases). Trimming left V 7 bases short and J 3 bases short, with 15 bases between. CDR1 is MNHEY, CDR2 SVGAGI, per germline. The CDR3 loop spans 15 amino acids. The DNA of the CDR3 is TGTGCCAGCACGTCGGGGGGCATGTACACCGGGGAGCTGTTTTTT. This translates into CASTSGGMYTGELFF.

The J gene is TRBJ1-5, the V gene TRBV10-2; D gene unclear. The CDR3 has 13 residues. Germline V CDR1 and CDR2: WSHSY, SAAADI. V was pared by 4 bases and J by 3 bases, with 7 bases between. CDR3 bases: TGCGCCAGCAGTGGAGGGTACAATCAGCCCCAGCATTTT. Amino acids: CASSGGYNQPQHF.

The chain has TRBV13 and TRBJ2-7; D is unclear. Germline values: CDR1 PRHDT, CDR2 FYEKMQ (reference sequence). The CDR3 loop spans 13 amino acids. V was shortened by 5 bases and J by 5 bases, with 13 bases between the two germline ends. The CDR3 DNA reads as TGTGCCAGCAGCCCGGTTGATTTTAACGAGCAGTACTTC. Its protein is CASSPVDFNEQYF.

The chain combines TRBV3-1 (or the pseudogene TRBV3-2) with TRBJ2-1; weak D call: TRBD1 (5 bases). Germline V gene lookup returns CDR1 LGHDT and CDR2 YNNKEL (reference sequence). Trimming left V 8 bases short and J 3 bases short, with 8 bases between. The length of the CDR3 is 12 residues. This CDR3 is CASVTVYNEQFF. In DNA, the CDR3 is TGTGCCAGCGTGACAGTCTACAATGAGCAGTTCTTC.

The chain uses TRBV10-2 and TRBJ2-5, with TRBD2 matching 14 bases. The V gene end was trimmed by 7 bases and the J gene end by 7 bases; junction bases not matched to a gene: 11. Germline V gene sequence: CDR1 WSHSY, CDR2 SAAADI. There are 16 residues in the CDR3. The CDR3 reads CASNAGLAGGGGTQYF. The CDR3 nucleotides are TGCGCCAGCAACGCCGGACTAGCGGGAGGAGGAGGGACCCAGTACTTC.

V gene TRBV23-1 combines with J gene TRBJ2-4; no firm D call. TRBV23-1 is annotated as an ORF whose role is uncertain. V lost 1 base and J 1 base, leaving 14 bases between the germline ends. This CDR3 spans 17 amino acids. The CDR3 loop reads CASSQLEVFEAKNIQYF. The CDR3 DNA reads TGCGCCAGCAGTCAATTAGAAGTGTTTGAGGCCAAAAACATTCAGTACTTC.

This rearrangement joins TRBV30 to TRBJ2-5, with 10 bases lining up with TRBD2. The J segment lost 5 bases and the V segment lost 4 bases, leaving 1 base of the junction unmatched. Germline-derived CDR1 and CDR2 are GTSNPN and SVGIG (reference sequence). The CDR3 spans 12 residues. The CDR3 region is CAWTAGGETQYF. The CDR3 DNA reads TGTGCCTGGACAGCGGGAGGGGAGACCCAGTACTTC.

This clone has just a few counts. The chain combines TRBV6-5 with TRBJ2-3; 11 nucleotides line up with TRBD2. V was clipped by 6 bases and J by 10 bases; unmatched bases: 9. Germline CDR1 is MNHEY and CDR2 is SVGAGI. The CDR3 contains 14 residues. The CDR3: CASSAPLAGGPQYF. CDR3 coding DNA: TGTGCCAGCAGCGCACCTCTAGCGGGGGGACCGCAGTATTTT.

The chain links TRBV5-1 to TRBJ2-5; 11 bases line up with TRBD2. Germline V gene sequence: CDR1 SGHRS, CDR2 YFSETQ. The J segment lost 1 base and the V segment lost 0 bases, leaving 5 bases of the junction unmatched. The CDR3 is 17 amino acids. This CDR3 is CASSLGLAGPFQETQYF. The CDR3 DNA sequence: TGCGCCAGCAGCTTGGGACTAGCGGGACCTTTCCAAGAGACCCAGTACTTC.

The chain couples TRBV6-5 to TRBJ2-1, with D hard to call. Germline CDR1 and CDR2: MNHEY and SVGAGI. The V gene lost 6 bases and the J gene lost 15 bases, with 18 bases spanning the gap. The length of the CDR3 is 12 residues. CDR3 nucleotide sequence: TGTGCCAGCAGCTCTACAACCCTCGGGTGGTTCTTC. This encodes CASSSTTLGWFF.

The V gene is TRBV7-2, the J gene TRBJ2-3, with D possibly being TRBD2 (6 bases). V dropped 2 bases and J dropped 8 bases, with 8 bases sitting between them. CDR3 length: 12 residues. Germline V gives CDR1 SGHTA, CDR2 FQGNSA. The CDR3 is CASSLNSGTQYF. For the CDR3, the DNA is TGTGCCAGCAGCTTAAATAGCGGTACGCAGTATTTT.

The V call is TRBV7-3, the J call TRBJ1-2; the match to TRBD1 covers 10 bases. Germline CDR1 reads SGHTA; CDR2 reads FQGTGA. Trimming at V came to 3 bases and at J to 13 bases, leaving 11 bases not matched to a gene. The CDR3 runs 14 residues. The CDR3 coding sequence is TGTGCCAGCAGCTTCACCGGGACAGGGGCCCCTATCACCTTC. Residues: CASSFTGTGAPITF.

CDR3 coding DNA: TGTGCCAGCAGCCCCAGGGGGTGGGAGCAGTACTTC. This gives the protein CASSPRGWEQYF. V usage is TRBV12-3 or TRBV12-4 and J usage is TRBJ2-7; 7 nucleotides match TRBD1. V lost 6 bases and J lost 7; bases outside the gene matches: 6. The CDR3 spans 12 residues.

This clone turned up a few times. The chain recombines TRBV27 with TRBJ2-2; 10 bases line up with TRBD2. After removal of 5 bases from V and 5 bases from J, the junction contained 11 bases not matched to a gene. This CDR3 region has 17 residues. From germline, CDR1 is MNHEY and CDR2 SMNVEV (reference sequence). CDR3 sequence reads: CASSPNRSGRLTGELFF. The DNA for the CDR3 is TGTGCCAGCAGTCCCAACCGTAGCGGGAGGTTGACCGGGGAGCTGTTTTTT.